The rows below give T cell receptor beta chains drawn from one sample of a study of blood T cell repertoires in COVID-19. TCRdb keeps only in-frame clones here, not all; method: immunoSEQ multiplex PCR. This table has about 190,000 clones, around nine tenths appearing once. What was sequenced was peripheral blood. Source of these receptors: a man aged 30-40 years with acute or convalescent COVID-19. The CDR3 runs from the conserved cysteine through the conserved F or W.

CASSPRPQHF | TRBJ1-5 | TRBV7-3
CASSQGTNSYEQYF | TRBJ2-7 | TRBV9
CASSQDRATEAFF | TRBJ1-1 | TRBV3-1/TRBV3-2
CSVKDTGSHEQYF | TRBJ2-7 | TRBV29-1
CASSLDYLGAVGYTF | TRBJ1-2 | TRBV5-1
CASSEQALAKNIQYF | TRBJ2-4 | TRBV2
CASSVGAVPKEKLFF | TRBJ1-4 | TRBV9
CASSLGPVGQGSSYNEQFF | TRBJ2-1 | TRBV3-1/TRBV3-2
CASSLLQAPSSGYTIYF | TRBJ1-3 | TRBV3-1/TRBV3-2
CASSEETGVTGELFF | TRBJ2-2 | TRBV2
CASSPRAGRSTGELFF | TRBJ2-2 | TRBV3-1/TRBV3-2
CASSLVLNNQPQHF | TRBJ1-5 | TRBV28
CAIRGTGTSSDTQYF | TRBJ2-3 | TRBV10-3
CAISSQGNTEAFF | TRBJ1-1 | TRBV10-3
CASNIAGLTAFF | TRBJ1-1 | TRBV28
CASRGRLTGTEAFF | TRBJ1-1 | TRBV19
CASSLRTGGYNEQFF | TRBJ2-1 | TRBV5-4
CASSLSSLMEQYF | TRBJ2-7 | TRBV28
CASRAGAYGNTIYF | TRBJ1-3 | TRBV2
CASSQDAHLAGNQDTQYF | TRBJ2-3 | TRBV4-1
CASSPLGGGRGEQFF | TRBJ2-1 | TRBV6-5
CASSDRLADRTDTQYF | TRBJ2-3 | TRBV10-2
CASSDVGQGRQPQHF | TRBJ1-5 | TRBV7-8
CASTTTATGVGEQYF | TRBJ2-7 | TRBV2
CASSPSSAGTYNEQFF | TRBJ2-1 | TRBV28
CASSPYAVRGPNEQFF | TRBJ2-1 | TRBV18
CASRNDRGGGYTF | TRBJ1-2 | TRBV19
CASSSGQGETQYF | TRBJ2-5 | TRBV9
CASPTRDKLRETQYF | TRBJ2-5 | TRBV4-1
CASPPGWFDGYTF | TRBJ1-2 | TRBV6-5
CASSQGGDRGTQYF | TRBJ2-3 | TRBV4-1
CASSLLNSNYGYTF | TRBJ1-2 | TRBV5-6
CSVLPYRNYGYTF | TRBJ1-2 | TRBV29-1
CASNWGGETGDTQYF | TRBJ2-3 | TRBV19
CASSRDRGANYGYTF | TRBJ1-2 | TRBV28
CASARVKEQFF | TRBJ2-1 | TRBV6-5
CSVRPTSGRSDTQYF | TRBJ2-3 | TRBV29-1
CASSPRRGNEQFF | TRBJ2-1 | TRBV18
CASSVGGRIAGELFF | TRBJ2-2 | TRBV9
CASRSNRGRTTEAFF | TRBJ1-1 | TRBV6-5
CASSLWAQMGQTTYEQYF | TRBJ2-7 | TRBV28
CASSTYGTGGLHGYTF | TRBJ1-2 | TRBV28
CASSDAARGYNEQFF | TRBJ2-1 | TRBV5-8
CASSVAGTANSPLHF | TRBJ1-6 | TRBV25-1
CASSLGGTGPEQYF | TRBJ2-7 | TRBV5-1
CAWRVGTGGNTIYF | TRBJ1-3 | TRBV30
CASIAGPWDGYTF | TRBJ1-2 | TRBV2
CASSQGTYEQYF | TRBJ2-7 | TRBV12-3/TRBV12-4
CASSLFRNTEAFF | TRBJ1-1 | TRBV11-3
CASSLSGLAGAGQYF | TRBJ2-7 | TRBV28
CASSPGQTDTQYF | TRBJ2-3 | TRBV18
CASSSGLSPRSTGELFF | TRBJ2-2 | TRBV7-6
CASSRRRGNQPQHF | TRBJ1-5 | TRBV19